This T cell receptor beta chain comes out of a study of T cell repertoires in cytomegalovirus infection. On the study more broadly: Indicated by public TCR beta signatures were CMV infection and matching HLA type.

Study-level findings and limits: HLA-C-restricted CMV clonotypes gave the most frequent clonotype in two of eight donors. Cumulative public TCR beta family frequency identified CMV carriers with the relevant HLA.

MiXCR, run by TCRdb on the reads, gives a single entry per CDR3 protein. The sample has around 550,000 distinct CDR3 sequences, less than 30% seen once. Germline CDR1 is SGHVS and CDR2 is FQNEAQ. This CDR3 contains 16 residues. With 2 bases removed from V and 1 base from J, the gap between germline ends came to 15 bases. Points on this clonotype: Its antigen is currently unknown.

This receptor was taken from a human donor in good health (CMV status not recorded). Some clones in this sample may be carry-over from other donors' samples. Sample: PBMCs. The V gene is TRBV7-8, the J gene TRBJ2-7; a weak D match, TRBD1 (5 bases). The CDR3 coding sequence is TGTGCCAGCAGCTTAAGAATTGGAAGGGGATCCTACGAGCAGTACTTC. This gives the protein CASSLRIGRGSYEQYF. Full variable domain (rest looked up from reference TRBV7-8 and TRBJ2-7): GAGVSQSPRYKVAKRGQDVALRCDPISGHVSLFWYQQALGQGPEFLTYFQNEAQLDKSGLPSDRFFAERPEGSVSTLKIQRTQQEDSAVYLCASSLRIGRGSYEQYFGPGTRLTVT.